This TCR beta chain is from a study of blood T cell repertoires in COVID-19. Study-level background: Donors in the United States, Italy and Spain gave samples during acute or convalescent COVID-19. T cells, B-cell-depleted T cells, or PBMCs provided the cDNA or gDNA that served as material.

The CDR3 loop spans 16 amino acids. V shed 3 bases and J shed 2 bases, with 16 bases lying between them. CDR1 is LNHDA and CDR2 is SQIVND in the germline V gene (reference sequence). How the authors handled the data: Amplifying reference gene primers gave estimates of nucleated cell counts. This table comes from immunoSEQ multiplex PCR, and its TCRdb copy is limited to in-frame clones, with some not included. The V and J calls and clone size are taken from that table; D and trimming were inferred from the DNA. The table includes 110,000 to 150,000 clones, roughly 86% detected once. Material: peripheral blood. This sequence originates from a human donor in a cohort sampled during active COVID-19. The chain employs TRBV19 and TRBJ1-2; D call uncertain. CDR3 coding DNA: TGTGCCAGTAGTATTACATCGAGGCGGTTGAACTATGGCTACACCTTC. Protein: CASSITSRRLNYGYTF.